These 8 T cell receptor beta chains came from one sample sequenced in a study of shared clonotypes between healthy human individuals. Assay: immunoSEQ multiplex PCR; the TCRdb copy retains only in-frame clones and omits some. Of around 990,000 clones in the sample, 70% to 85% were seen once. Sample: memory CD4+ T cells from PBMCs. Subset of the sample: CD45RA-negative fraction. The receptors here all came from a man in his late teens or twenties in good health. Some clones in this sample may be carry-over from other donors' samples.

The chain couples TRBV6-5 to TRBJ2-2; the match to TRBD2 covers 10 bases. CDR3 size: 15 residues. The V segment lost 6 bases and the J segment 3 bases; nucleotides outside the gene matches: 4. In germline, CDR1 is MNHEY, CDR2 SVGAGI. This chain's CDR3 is CASRTLAGDTGELFF. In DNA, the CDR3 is TGTGCCAGCAGGACGCTAGCGGGAGACACCGGGGAGCTGTTTTTT.

This CDR3 reads CASSERLAGHNEQFF. The CDR3, as DNA: TGTGCCAGCAGTGAACGTCTAGCGGGACACAATGAGCAGTTCTTC. The genes are TRBV6-1 and TRBJ2-1; 9 nucleotides align to TRBD2. CDR1 MNHNS and CDR2 SASEGT come from the germline V gene. The CDR3 loop spans 15 amino acids. Trimming removed 2 bases from V and 5 bases from J; junction bases left unmatched: 4.

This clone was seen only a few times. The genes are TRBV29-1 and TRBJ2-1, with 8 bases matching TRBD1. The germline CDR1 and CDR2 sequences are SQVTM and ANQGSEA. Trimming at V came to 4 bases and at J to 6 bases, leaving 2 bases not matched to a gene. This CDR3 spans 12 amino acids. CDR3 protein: CSVVTGGNEQFF. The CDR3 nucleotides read TGCAGCGTTGTAACAGGGGGCAATGAGCAGTTCTTC.

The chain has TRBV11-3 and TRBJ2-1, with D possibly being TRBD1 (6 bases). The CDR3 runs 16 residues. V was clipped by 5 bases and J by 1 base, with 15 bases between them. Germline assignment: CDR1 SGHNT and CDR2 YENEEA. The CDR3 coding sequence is TGTGCCAGCAGCACGACAGGCTCCCATTCCTACAATGAGCAGTTCTTC. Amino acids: CASSTTGSHSYNEQFF.

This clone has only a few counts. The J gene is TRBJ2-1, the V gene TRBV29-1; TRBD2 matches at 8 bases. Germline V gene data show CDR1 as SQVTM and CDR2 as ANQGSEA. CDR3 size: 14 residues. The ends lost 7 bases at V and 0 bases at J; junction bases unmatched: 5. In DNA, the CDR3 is TGCAGCGACGAGGGGACTAGCTCCTACAATGAGCAGTTCTTC. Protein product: CSDEGTSSYNEQFF.

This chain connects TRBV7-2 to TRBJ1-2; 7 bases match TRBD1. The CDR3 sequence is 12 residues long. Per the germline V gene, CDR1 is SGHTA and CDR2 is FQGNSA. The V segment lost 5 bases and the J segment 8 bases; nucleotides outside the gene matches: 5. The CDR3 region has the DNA TGTGCCAGCAGCGAACAGGGGCGCGGCTACACCTTC. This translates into CASSEQGRGYTF. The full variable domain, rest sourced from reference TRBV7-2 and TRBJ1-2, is GAGVSQSPSNKVTEKGKDVELRCDPISGHTALYWYRQSLGQGLEFLIYFQGNSAPDKSGLPSDRFSAERTGGSVSTLTIQRTQQEDSAVYLCASSEQGRGYTFGSGTRLTVV.

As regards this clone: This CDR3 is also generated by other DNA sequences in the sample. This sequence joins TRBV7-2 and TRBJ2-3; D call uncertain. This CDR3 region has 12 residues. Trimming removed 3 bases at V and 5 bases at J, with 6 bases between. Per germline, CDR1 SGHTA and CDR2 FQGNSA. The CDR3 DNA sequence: TGTGCCAGCAGCTTTTCGAGAGATACGCAGTATTTT. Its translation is CASSFSRDTQYF.

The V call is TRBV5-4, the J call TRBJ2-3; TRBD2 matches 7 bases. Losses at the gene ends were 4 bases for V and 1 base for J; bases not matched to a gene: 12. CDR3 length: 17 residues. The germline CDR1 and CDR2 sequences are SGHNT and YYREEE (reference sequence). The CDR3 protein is CASSPTGGRSGTDTQYF. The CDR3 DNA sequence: TGTGCCAGCAGCCCCACCGGCGGGAGATCGGGCACAGATACGCAGTATTTT.